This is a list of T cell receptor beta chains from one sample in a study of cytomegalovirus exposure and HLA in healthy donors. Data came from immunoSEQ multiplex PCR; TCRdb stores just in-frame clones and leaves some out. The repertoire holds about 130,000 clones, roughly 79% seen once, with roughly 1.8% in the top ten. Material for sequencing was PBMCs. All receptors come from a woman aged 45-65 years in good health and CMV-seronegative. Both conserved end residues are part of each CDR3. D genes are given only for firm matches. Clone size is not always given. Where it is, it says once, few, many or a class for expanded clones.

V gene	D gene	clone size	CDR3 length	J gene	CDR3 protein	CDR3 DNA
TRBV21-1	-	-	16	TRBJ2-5	CASSKGFSGRAETQYF	TGTGCCAGCAGCAAAGGCTTTAGCGGGAGGGCCGAGACCCAGTACTTC
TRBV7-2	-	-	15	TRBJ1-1	CASTPHEAVSTEAFF	TGTGCCAGCACCCCTCATGAGGCGGTGAGCACTGAAGCTTTCTTT
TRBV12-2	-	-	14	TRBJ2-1	CASRQGLPHNEQFF	TGTGCAAGTCGCCAGGGACTTCCTCACAATGAGCAGTTCTTC
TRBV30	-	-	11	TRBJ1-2	CAWSPGGGYTF	TGTGCCTGGAGTCCTGGAGGTGGCTACACCTTC
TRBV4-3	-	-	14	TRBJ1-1	CASSPPGDNTEAFF	TGCGCCAGCAGCCCGCCAGGGGACAACACTGAAGCTTTCTTT
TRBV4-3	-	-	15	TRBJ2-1	CASSQGSPVNNEQFF	TGCGCCAGCAGCCAGGGGAGTCCAGTAAACAATGAGCAGTTCTTC
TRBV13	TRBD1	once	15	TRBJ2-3	CASSTRTGWTDTQYF	TGTGCCAGCAGCACCCGGACAGGGTGGACAGATACGCAGTATTTT
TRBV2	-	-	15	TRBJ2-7	CASSEARGGAYEQYF	TGTGCCAGCAGTGAAGCGCGAGGGGGGGCCTACGAGCAGTACTTC
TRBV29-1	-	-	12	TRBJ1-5	CSVGGAGQPQHF	TGCAGCGTTGGGGGCGCCGGTCAGCCCCAGCATTTT
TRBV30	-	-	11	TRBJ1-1	CAWAGLIEAFF	TGTGCCTGGGCAGGGTTGATCGAAGCTTTCTTT
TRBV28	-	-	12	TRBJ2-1	CASTRNSNEQFF	TGTGCCAGCACGCGGAATAGCAATGAGCAGTTCTTC
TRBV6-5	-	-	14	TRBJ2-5	CASSHLRQEETQYF	TGTGCCAGCAGCCACCTCAGACAGGAAGAGACCCAGTACTTC
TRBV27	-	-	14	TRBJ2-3	CASSLVQVSDTQYF	TGTGCCAGCAGTTTAGTACAGGTCTCAGATACGCAGTATTTT
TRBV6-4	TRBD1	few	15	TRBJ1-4	CASSEGGTANEKLFF	TGTGCCAGCAGTGAAGGAGGGACAGCTAATGAAAAACTGTTTTTT
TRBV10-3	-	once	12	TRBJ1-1	CAISELETVAFF	TGTGCCATCAGTGAGTTGGAGACTGTAGCTTTCTTT
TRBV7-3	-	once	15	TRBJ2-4	CASSLEGYNGNIQYF	TGTGCCAGCAGCTTAGAGGGCTATAATGGAAACATTCAGTACTTC
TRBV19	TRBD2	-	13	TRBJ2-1	CATSLAGVGEQFF	TGTGCCACCAGCCTCGCGGGAGTAGGTGAGCAGTTCTTC
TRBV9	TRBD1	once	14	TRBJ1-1	CASSEQGGLYGAFF	TGTGCCAGCTCCGAGCAGGGGGGATTGTACGGAGCTTTCTTT
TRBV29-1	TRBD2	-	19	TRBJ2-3	CSVVSLIAGFKHSTDTQYF	TGCAGCGTTGTGTCCCTAATAGCGGGATTTAAACACAGCACAGATACGCAGTATTTT
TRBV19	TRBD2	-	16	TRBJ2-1	CASMRTSGSLGNEQFF	TGTGCCAGTATGAGGACTAGCGGGAGCCTCGGCAATGAGCAGTTCTTC
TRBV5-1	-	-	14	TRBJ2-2	CASSLGVETGELFF	TGCGCCAGCAGCTTGGGAGTAGAAACCGGGGAGCTGTTTTTT
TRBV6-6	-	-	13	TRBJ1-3	CASSYTVGNTIYF	TGTGCCAGCAGTTACACAGTTGGAAACACCATATATTTT
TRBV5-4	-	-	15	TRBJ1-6	CASSLGSGDNSPLHF	TGTGCCAGCAGCTTGGGGTCGGGGGACAATTCACCCCTCCACTTT
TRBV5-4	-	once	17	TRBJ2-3	CASSSRVGGGSTDTQYF	TGTGCCAGCAGCTCCCGGGTTGGTGGGGGGAGCACAGATACGCAGTATTTT
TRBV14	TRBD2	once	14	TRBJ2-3	CASSLRTRADTQYF	TGTGCCAGCAGCCTACGGACTAGGGCTGATACGCAGTATTTT
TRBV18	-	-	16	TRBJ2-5	CASSPPLDTYQETQYF	TGTGCCAGCTCACCACCATTGGACACTTACCAAGAGACCCAGTACTTC
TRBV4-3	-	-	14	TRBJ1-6	CASSHRSYNSPLHF	TGCGCCAGCAGCCACCGCTCCTATAATTCACCCCTCCACTTT
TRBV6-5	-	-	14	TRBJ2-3	CASTRGLSTDTQYF	TGTGCCAGCACCCGGGGGTTATCTACAGATACGCAGTATTTT
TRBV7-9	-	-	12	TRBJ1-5	CASSEGSQPQHF	TGTGCCAGCAGCGAGGGAAGTCAGCCCCAGCATTTT
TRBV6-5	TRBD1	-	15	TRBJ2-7	CASSYMGQKSYEQYF	TGTGCCAGCAGTTACATGGGACAGAAGTCCTACGAGCAGTACTTC
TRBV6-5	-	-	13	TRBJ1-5	CASSYSGDQPQHF	TGTGCCAGCAGTTACTCGGGCGATCAGCCCCAGCATTTT
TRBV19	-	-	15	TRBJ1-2	CASSSPRTANYGYTF	TGTGCCAGTAGTTCCCCCCGGACAGCTAACTATGGCTACACCTTC
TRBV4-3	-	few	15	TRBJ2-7	CASSQDMGYSYEQYF	TGCGCCAGCAGCCAAGATATGGGCTACTCCTACGAGCAGTACTTC
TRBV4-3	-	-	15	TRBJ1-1	CASSLFTGWNTEAFF	TGCGCCAGCAGCCTGTTCACAGGGTGGAACACTGAAGCTTTCTTT
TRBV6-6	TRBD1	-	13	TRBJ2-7	CASRPQGVYEQYF	TGTGCCAGCAGACCACAGGGGGTCTACGAGCAGTACTTC
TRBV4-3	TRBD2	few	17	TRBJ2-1	CASSQEGGSALHNEQFF	TGCGCCAGCAGCCAAGAAGGCGGGAGTGCCCTACACAATGAGCAGTTCTTC
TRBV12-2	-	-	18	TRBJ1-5	CASRLPTVIQGKYQPQHF	TGTGCAAGTCGCCTGCCAACTGTAATACAGGGGAAGTATCAGCCCCAGCATTTT
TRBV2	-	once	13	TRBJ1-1	CASRDLPGVEAFF	TGTGCCAGCAGAGACCTCCCAGGGGTTGAAGCTTTCTTT
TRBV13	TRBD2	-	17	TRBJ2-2	CASSLGLAGVDGGELFF	TGTGCCAGCAGCTTGGGACTAGCGGGAGTAGATGGCGGGGAGCTGTTTTTT
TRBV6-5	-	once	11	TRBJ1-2	CASTNRYGYTF	TGTGCCAGCACTAACCGGTATGGCTACACCTTC
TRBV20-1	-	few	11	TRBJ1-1	CRGEMGGEAFF	TGCAGGGGGGAGATGGGGGGTGAAGCTTTCTTT
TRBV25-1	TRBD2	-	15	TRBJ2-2	CASRLAGANTGELFF	TGTGCCAGCAGGCTAGCGGGAGCGAACACCGGGGAGCTGTTTTTT
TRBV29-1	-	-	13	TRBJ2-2	CSVDGRNTGELFF	TGCAGCGTTGACGGGAGGAACACCGGGGAGCTGTTTTTT
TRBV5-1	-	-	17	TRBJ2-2	CASSLALGGLNTGELFF	TGCGCCAGCAGCTTGGCCCTGGGCGGGCTGAACACCGGGGAGCTGTTTTTT
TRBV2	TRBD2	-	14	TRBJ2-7	CASSLAGPSYEQYF	TGTGCCAGCAGTTTAGCGGGCCCCTCCTACGAGCAGTACTTC
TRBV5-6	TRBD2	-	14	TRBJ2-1	CASSRTGTSLEQFF	TGTGCCAGCAGTAGAACCGGGACTAGCCTTGAGCAGTTCTTC
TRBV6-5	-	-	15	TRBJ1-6	CASSYRRQRNSPLHF	TGTGCCAGCAGTTACCGGCGACAGAGAAATTCACCCCTCCACTTT
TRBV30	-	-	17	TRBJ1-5	CAWSVRGGEVRNQPQNF	TGTGCCTGGAGTGTACGTGGAGGGGAGGTGCGCAATCAGCCCCAGAATTTT
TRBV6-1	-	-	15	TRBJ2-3	CASSEAVASTDTQYF	TGTGCCAGCAGTGAAGCGGTTGCGAGCACAGATACGCAGTATTTT